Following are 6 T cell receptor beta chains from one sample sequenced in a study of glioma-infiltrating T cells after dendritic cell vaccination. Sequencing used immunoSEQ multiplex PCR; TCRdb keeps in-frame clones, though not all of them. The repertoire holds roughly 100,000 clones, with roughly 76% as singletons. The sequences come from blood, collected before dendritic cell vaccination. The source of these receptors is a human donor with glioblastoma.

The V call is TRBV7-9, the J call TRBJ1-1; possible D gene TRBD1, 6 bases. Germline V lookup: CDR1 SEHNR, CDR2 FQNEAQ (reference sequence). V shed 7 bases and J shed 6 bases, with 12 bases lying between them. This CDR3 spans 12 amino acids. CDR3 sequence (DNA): TGTGCCAGCACCCTAGGGGGACCTGAAGCTTTCTTT. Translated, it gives CASTLGGPEAFF.

In DNA, the CDR3 is TGTGCTAGTGGTTTTTCACTTGGGGGGACCACAGATACGCAGTATTTT. Translated: CASGFSLGGTTDTQYF. The chain links TRBV12-5 to TRBJ2-3; maybe TRBD2 (6 bases). This CDR3 is 16 amino acids long. Germline-derived CDR1 and CDR2 are LGHNT and FRNRAP. V lost 3 bases, J lost 2 bases, and 15 bases lay in between.

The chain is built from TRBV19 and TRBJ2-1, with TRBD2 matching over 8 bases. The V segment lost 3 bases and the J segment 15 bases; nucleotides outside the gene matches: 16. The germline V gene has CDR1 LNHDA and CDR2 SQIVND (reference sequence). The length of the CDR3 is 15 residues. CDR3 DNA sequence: TGTGCCAGTAGTATTTCCGTCGGCGGGGGGCAATCGTTGTTCTTC. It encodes CASSISVGGGQSLFF.

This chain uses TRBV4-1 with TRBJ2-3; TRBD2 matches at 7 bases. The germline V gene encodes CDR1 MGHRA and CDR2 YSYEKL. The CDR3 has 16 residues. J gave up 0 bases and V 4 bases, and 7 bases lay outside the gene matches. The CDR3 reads CASSLVAGVSTDTQYF. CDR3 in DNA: TGCGCCAGCAGCCTGGTTGCGGGGGTCAGCACAGATACGCAGTATTTT.

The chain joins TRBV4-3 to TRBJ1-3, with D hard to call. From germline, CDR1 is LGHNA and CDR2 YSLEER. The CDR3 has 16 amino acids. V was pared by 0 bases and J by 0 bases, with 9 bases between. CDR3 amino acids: CASSQERRVSGNTIYF. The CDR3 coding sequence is TGCGCCAGCAGCCAAGAAAGGAGAGTCTCTGGAAACACCATATATTTT.

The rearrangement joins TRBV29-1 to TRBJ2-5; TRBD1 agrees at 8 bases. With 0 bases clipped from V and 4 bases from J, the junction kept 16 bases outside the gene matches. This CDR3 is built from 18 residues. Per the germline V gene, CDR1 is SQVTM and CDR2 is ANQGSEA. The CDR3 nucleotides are TGCAGCGTTGAAGATCGGTATCTGGGCAGGGGGCGCGTAGAGACCCAGTACTTC. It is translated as CSVEDRYLGRGRVETQYF.